The 8 T cell receptor beta chains in this list originate from one sample, sequenced in a study of T cell responses to AZD1222 COVID-19 vaccine. Profiling relied on immunoSEQ multiplex PCR, and the TCRdb table lists in-frame clones only, not all of them. This sample has around 110,000 clones, with 75% to 90% found just once. Here the sequenced sample was peripheral blood, taken on day 0 of MenACWY control vaccination. The receptors derive from an adult in good health.

This clone appeared a few times. V and J are TRBV10-2 and TRBJ2-7; the match to TRBD1 covers 9 bases. CDR1 is WSHSY and CDR2 is SAAADI in the germline V gene. The CDR3 has 13 residues. V shed 6 bases, J shed 5 bases, and the junction held 5 bases outside the gene matches. The CDR3 coding sequence is TGCGCCAGCAGCGGACAGGGGATCAACGAGCAGTACTTC. Protein: CASSGQGINEQYF.

The V gene is TRBV5-6, the J gene TRBJ1-4; no reliable D call. CDR1 SGHDT and CDR2 YYEEEE come from the germline V gene. Trimming removed 4 bases from V and 8 bases from J, with 18 bases in between. CDR3 length: 15 residues. CDR3 loop: CASSLSRLGTEKLFF. Written as DNA, the CDR3 is TGTGCCAGCAGCCTCTCAAGGTTAGGCACAGAAAAACTGTTTTTT.

CDR3 residues: CASSPFISGLAGSGETQYF. The CDR3 DNA reads as TGTGCCAGCTCACCATTTATTTCAGGACTAGCGGGGTCAGGGGAGACCCAGTACTTC. The chain uses TRBV18 and TRBJ2-5; 12 nucleotides line up with TRBD2. The germline gives CDR1 KGHSH, CDR2 LQKENI. V lost 2 bases and J lost 5; bases outside the gene matches: 15. The CDR3 loop spans 19 amino acids.

This clone was seen a handful of times. The chain has TRBV9 and TRBJ2-3, with 8 bases matching TRBD2. In germline, CDR1 is SGDLS, CDR2 YYNGEE. After removal of 3 bases from V and 3 bases from J, the junction contained 12 bases not matched to a gene. The CDR3 totals 17 residues. The DNA of the CDR3 is TGTGCCAGCAGCGCTTTAGCGGGGAACCTTGGTACAGATACGCAGTATTTT. It codes for CASSALAGNLGTDTQYF.

About this clone: The sample carries other DNA sequences with the same CDR3. The chain links TRBV5-1 to TRBJ2-6; D call uncertain. V shed 0 bases and J shed 0 bases, with 7 bases lying between them. CDR3 size: 16 residues. CDR1 and CDR2 from the germline V gene are SGHRS and YFSETQ. The CDR3 here is CASSLGGSSGANVLTF. The CDR3 DNA follows: TGCGCCAGCAGCTTGGGAGGCAGCTCTGGGGCCAACGTCCTGACTTTC.

The rearrangement links TRBV9 to TRBJ1-5; unclear D gene. CDR1 SGDLS and CDR2 YYNGEE come from the germline V gene. The germline V and J ends were trimmed by 4 bases and 7 bases, with 15 bases remaining between them. This CDR3 contains 14 residues. The CDR3 DNA is TGTGCCAGCAGCCGTAGCGGGGAGGGACAGCCCCAGCATTTT. Translated: CASSRSGEGQPQHF.

V usage is TRBV5-6 and J usage is TRBJ1-1, with 11 bases that match TRBD1. There are 18 residues in the CDR3. J gave up 4 bases and V 0 bases, and 11 bases lay outside the gene matches. Germline CDR1 is SGHDT and CDR2 is YYEEEE. CDR3 sequence: CASSLAAGQGAVGTEAFF. DNA of the CDR3: TGTGCCAGCAGCTTGGCTGCCGGACAGGGGGCGGTTGGCACTGAAGCTTTCTTT.

This chain connects TRBV7-6 to TRBJ2-5; D perhaps matches TRBD2 (6 bases). Germline V gives CDR1 SGHVS, CDR2 FNYEAQ. CDR3 size: 14 residues. Trimming stripped 5 bases from V and 7 bases from J, with 17 bases between. The CDR3: CASSGRGSGRTQYF. The CDR3, as DNA: TGTGCCAGCAGCGGTCGGGGGAGCGGAAGGACCCAGTACTTC.